Listed below are T cell receptor beta chains from one sample, sequenced in a study of response to subunit inactivated influenza vaccine. TCRdb called the RT-PCR reads again in MiXCR, with one record for every CDR3 protein. The sample includes about 520,000 distinct CDR3 sequences, less than 30% of them seen just once. The sample consisted of CD4+ T cells sorted from PBMCs, taken roughly 5 days after vaccination. The source is a man aged 50-59 years who received an inactivated influenza vaccine. Each CDR3 is given with its conserved first and last residue. The D gene is left open where the match is weak. Clone sizes are given selectively: once, few, many, or a class where the clone is expanded.

V: TRBV28
J: TRBJ2-3
length: 15
D: -
size: few
DNA: TGTGCCAGCAGTTTCGGGGGAACTAAGACAGATACGCAGTATTTT
CDR3: CASSFGGTKTDTQYF

V: TRBV20-1
J: TRBJ1-1
length: 13
D: -
size: once
DNA: TGCAGTGCCCCGCCCGGGGAGAACACTGAAGCTTTCTTT
CDR3: CSAPPGENTEAFF

V: TRBV12-3/TRBV12-4
J: TRBJ2-2
length: 15
D: -
size: -
DNA: TGTGCCAGCAGTTTATATCGGGATTTCACCGGGGAGCTGTTTTTT
CDR3: CASSLYRDFTGELFF

V: TRBV30
J: TRBJ2-2
length: 14
D: -
size: -
DNA: TGTGCCATAACAGTGGCGGTGCACACCGGGGAGCTGTTTTTT
CDR3: CAITVAVHTGELFF

V: TRBV18
J: TRBJ2-1
length: 15
D: -
size: -
DNA: TGTGCCAGCTCACAACTAGCCCCCTCCTACAATGAGCAGTTCTTC
CDR3: CASSQLAPSYNEQFF

V: TRBV12-3/TRBV12-4
J: TRBJ2-1
length: 13
D: -
size: few
DNA: TGTGCCAGCAGTCCGACTTATAACAATGAGCAGTTCTTC
CDR3: CASSPTYNNEQFF

V: TRBV15
J: TRBJ2-1
length: 15
D: -
size: -
DNA: TGTGCCACCAGCAGAGATAGGACACTCAAGCGTGAGCAGTTCTTC
CDR3: CATSRDRTLKREQFF

V: TRBV25-1
J: TRBJ2-3
length: 14
D: -
size: -
DNA: TGTGCCAGCAGTGACCAAAAGGGCACAGATACGCAGTATTTT
CDR3: CASSDQKGTDTQYF

V: TRBV7-2
J: TRBJ2-1
length: 14
D: -
size: few
DNA: TGTGCCAGCAGCTCCTACCCTCTAGAACATGAGCAGTTCTTC
CDR3: CASSSYPLEHEQFF

V: TRBV2
J: TRBJ2-3
length: 11
D: TRBD2
size: -
DNA: TGTGCCAGCAGTGAGGGGAGGGCGCAGTATTTT
CDR3: CASSEGRAQYF

V: TRBV4-3
J: TRBJ2-7
length: 14
D: -
size: -
DNA: TGCGCCAGCAGCCAAGATATCACACTGTACGAGCAGTACTTC
CDR3: CASSQDITLYEQYF

V: TRBV6-2/TRBV6-3
J: TRBJ2-7
length: 15
D: TRBD1
size: -
DNA: TGTGCCAGCAGTCCGACTAGGACAGGGGACTACGAGCAGTACTTC
CDR3: CASSPTRTGDYEQYF

V: TRBV7-2
J: TRBJ2-7
length: 14
D: -
size: few
DNA: TGTGCCAGCAGCTTAAGAAGGGTAGGCTACGAGCAGTACTTC
CDR3: CASSLRRVGYEQYF

V: TRBV30
J: TRBJ2-1
length: 11
D: TRBD2
size: few
DNA: TGTGCCTGGATTTTCGCGGGGGGGGAGTTCTTC
CDR3: CAWIFAGGEFF

V: TRBV12-3/TRBV12-4
J: TRBJ1-4
length: 12
D: -
size: -
DNA: TGTGCCAGCAGTTTTTATGGTGAAAAACTCTTTTTT
CDR3: CASSFYGEKLFF

V: TRBV5-1
J: TRBJ2-1
length: 16
D: -
size: few
DNA: TGCGCCAGCAGCTTGGACGCACAGGGCTCCTACAATGAGCAGTTCTTC
CDR3: CASSLDAQGSYNEQFF

V: TRBV7-2
J: TRBJ1-5
length: 15
D: -
size: few
DNA: TGTGCCAGCAGCTTAGCGAATGGGGGCAATCAGCCCCAGCATTTT
CDR3: CASSLANGGNQPQHF

V: TRBV5-1
J: TRBJ2-5
length: 14
D: -
size: few
DNA: TGCGCCAGCAGCCTACAGGGAGACCAAGAGACCCAGTACTTC
CDR3: CASSLQGDQETQYF

V: TRBV3-1
J: TRBJ1-3
length: 13
D: -
size: few
DNA: TGTGCCAGCAGCCAAGGAGGGAGGAACACCATATATTTT
CDR3: CASSQGGRNTIYF

V: TRBV2
J: TRBJ1-1
length: 11
D: -
size: -
DNA: TGTGCCAGCACGTATGTCTCCGAAGCTTTCTTT
CDR3: CASTYVSEAFF

V: TRBV13
J: TRBJ2-7
length: 13
D: -
size: -
DNA: TGTGCCAGCAGCTTCACCGCAGGGGTCGAGCAGTACTTC
CDR3: CASSFTAGVEQYF

V: TRBV7-2
J: TRBJ2-7
length: 15
D: TRBD1
size: -
DNA: TGTGCCAGCAGCTTAGCCCGGGACAGATACTACGAGCAGTACTTC
CDR3: CASSLARDRYYEQYF

V: TRBV25-1
J: TRBJ1-1
length: 14
D: -
size: -
DNA: TGTGCCAGCAGTGCGCTGACGATGAACACTGAAGCTTTCTTT
CDR3: CASSALTMNTEAFF

V: TRBV29-1
J: TRBJ2-2
length: 13
D: TRBD1
size: -
DNA: TGCAGCGTTCACAGGGGGAACACCGGGGAGCTGTTTTTT
CDR3: CSVHRGNTGELFF

V: TRBV20-1
J: TRBJ2-3
length: 13
D: -
size: -
DNA: TGCAGTGCTAGGGGGGAAAACACAGATACGCAGTATTTT
CDR3: CSARGENTDTQYF

V: TRBV20-1
J: TRBJ2-1
length: 14
D: -
size: -
DNA: TGCAGTGCTAGCCCTAGGAGTTGGTACAATGAGCAGTTCTTC
CDR3: CSASPRSWYNEQFF

V: TRBV7-2
J: TRBJ1-5
length: 15
D: TRBD1
size: many
DNA: TGTGCCAGCAGCTTCGGGACAGGGAGAAATCAGCCCCAGCATTTT
CDR3: CASSFGTGRNQPQHF

V: TRBV5-1
J: TRBJ2-5
length: 14
D: -
size: few
DNA: TGCGCCAGCAGCCGTGAAGTGACAGTGGAGACCCAGTACTTC
CDR3: CASSREVTVETQYF

V: TRBV20-1
J: TRBJ2-5
length: 13
D: TRBD2
size: few
DNA: TGCAGTGTTACCAGGACTAGCCAGGAGACCCAGTACTTC
CDR3: CSVTRTSQETQYF

V: TRBV5-5
J: TRBJ2-1
length: 12
D: -
size: -
DNA: TGTGCCAGCAGCTTGGCAATAAATGAGCAGTTCTTC
CDR3: CASSLAINEQFF

V: TRBV28
J: TRBJ1-5
length: 15
D: TRBD1
size: -
DNA: TGTGCCAGCACCGTTGGGGGAGGGGGCTTTCAGCCCCAGCATTTT
CDR3: CASTVGGGGFQPQHF

V: TRBV6-5
J: TRBJ1-2
length: 13
D: TRBD1
size: few
DNA: TGTGCCAGCAGTTATTACAGGGGTAATGGCTACACCTTC
CDR3: CASSYYRGNGYTF

V: TRBV7-2
J: TRBJ2-7
length: 15
D: -
size: few
DNA: TGTGCCAGCAGCTTACTCCGGTCGGCGGCCTACGAGCAGTACTTC
CDR3: CASSLLRSAAYEQYF

V: TRBV10-3
J: TRBJ2-3
length: 15
D: TRBD1
size: few
DNA: TGTGCCATCAGTGAGAGACAGGGCTTCACAGATACGCAGTATTTT
CDR3: CAISERQGFTDTQYF

V: TRBV28
J: TRBJ1-5
length: 15
D: -
size: -
DNA: TGTGCCAGCAGCTTACGAGGGGGGAGGAATCAGCCCCAGCATTTT
CDR3: CASSLRGGRNQPQHF

V: TRBV5-1
J: TRBJ1-2
length: 13
D: -
size: few
DNA: TGCGCCAGCAGCTTGGCGTCAGCCTATGGCTACACCTTC
CDR3: CASSLASAYGYTF

V: TRBV9
J: TRBJ1-1
length: 13
D: -
size: few
DNA: TGTGCCAGCAGCGTAGTTCAGGGCACTGAAGCTTTCTTT
CDR3: CASSVVQGTEAFF

V: TRBV7-2
J: TRBJ1-4
length: 14
D: -
size: -
DNA: TGTGCCAGCAGCTTAGGGGGGACTAATGAAAAACTGTTTTTT
CDR3: CASSLGGTNEKLFF

V: TRBV10-3
J: TRBJ2-1
length: 13
D: -
size: few
DNA: TGTGCCATCAGTGAGTCGCGGAGGGATGAGCAGTTCTTC
CDR3: CAISESRRDEQFF

V: TRBV6-2/TRBV6-3
J: TRBJ2-1
length: 13
D: -
size: few
DNA: TGTGCCAGCAGCAAAAAGCGATACAATGAGCAGTTCTTC
CDR3: CASSKKRYNEQFF

V: TRBV5-5
J: TRBJ2-3
length: 14
D: -
size: -
DNA: TGTGCCAGCAGCTTGGTACAGTTGACAGATACGCAGTATTTT
CDR3: CASSLVQLTDTQYF

V: TRBV9
J: TRBJ1-1
length: 15
D: -
size: few
DNA: TGTGCCAGCAGCGTAGGGTCCGCGGGGAAGACTGAAGCTTTCTTT
CDR3: CASSVGSAGKTEAFF

V: TRBV29-1
J: TRBJ2-1
length: 13
D: TRBD2
size: -
DNA: TGCAGCGCGACTAGCGGGAGTGGGGCTGAGCAGTTCTTC
CDR3: CSATSGSGAEQFF

V: TRBV5-1
J: TRBJ2-5
length: 14
D: -
size: few
DNA: TGCGCCAGCAGCCTGGACGGCAACCAAGAGACCCAGTACTTC
CDR3: CASSLDGNQETQYF

V: TRBV20-1
J: TRBJ2-3
length: 17
D: TRBD2
size: few
DNA: TGCAGTGCTAGAGATCCTCTAGCGGGAGTGACTACAGATACGCAGTATTTT
CDR3: CSARDPLAGVTTDTQYF

V: TRBV10-3
J: TRBJ1-2
length: 14
D: TRBD1
size: -
DNA: TGTGCCATCAGTGCAGGGGGGCACTTCTATGGCTACACCTTC
CDR3: CAISAGGHFYGYTF

V: TRBV4-3
J: TRBJ2-2
length: 16
D: -
size: -
DNA: TGCGCCAGCAGCCAAGATTTCCAGGGGGGTTCCGGGGAGCTGTTTTTT
CDR3: CASSQDFQGGSGELFF

V: TRBV12-3/TRBV12-4
J: TRBJ2-1
length: 14
D: TRBD2
size: -
DNA: TGTGCCAGCAGTTCCGGGACTAGAGGCAATGAGCAGTTCTTC
CDR3: CASSSGTRGNEQFF

V: TRBV28
J: TRBJ1-2
length: 13
D: TRBD1
size: -
DNA: TGTGCCGCCTGGGGTAGGGGGCGTCAAGGCTACACCTTC
CDR3: CAAWGRGRQGYTF

V: TRBV11-2
J: TRBJ2-1
length: 15
D: TRBD2
size: -
DNA: TGTGCCAGCAGCTTCGGGGAGGCGGGAGGCAATGAGCAGTTCTTC
CDR3: CASSFGEAGGNEQFF

V: TRBV10-3
J: TRBJ2-3
length: 12
D: -
size: -
DNA: TGTGCCATCAGTGACAACACAGATACGCAGTATTTT
CDR3: CAISDNTDTQYF

V: TRBV12-3/TRBV12-4
J: TRBJ2-7
length: 14
D: -
size: -
DNA: TGTGCCAGCAGTTTAAGGCACGACTCCTACGAGCAGTACTTC
CDR3: CASSLRHDSYEQYF

V: TRBV18
J: TRBJ2-7
length: 16
D: TRBD2
size: -
DNA: TGTGCCAGCTCACCACCAGGACTAGCGGGGGAAGGGGAGCAGTACTTC
CDR3: CASSPPGLAGEGEQYF

V: TRBV7-3
J: TRBJ1-1
length: 13
D: -
size: -
DNA: TGTGCCAGCAGCTTACCGGGTACCACTGAAGCTTTCTTT
CDR3: CASSLPGTTEAFF

V: TRBV7-6
J: TRBJ2-7
length: 15
D: TRBD1
size: -
DNA: TGTGCCAGCAGCTTAGCCGACAGGGGCGGCTACGAGCAGTACTTC
CDR3: CASSLADRGGYEQYF

V: TRBV10-3
J: TRBJ2-5
length: 13
D: -
size: -
DNA: TGTGCCATCAGTGAGGGCAGGGGAGAGACCCAGTACTTC
CDR3: CAISEGRGETQYF

V: TRBV10-3
J: TRBJ2-7
length: 15
D: -
size: -
DNA: TGTGCCACCCAACACGGGGCAGGGGCGCCCTACGAGCAGTACTTC
CDR3: CATQHGAGAPYEQYF

V: TRBV29-1
J: TRBJ1-1
length: 13
D: TRBD1
size: -
DNA: TGCAGCGTTGGGACAGGCCTGAACACTGAAGCTTTCTTT
CDR3: CSVGTGLNTEAFF

V: TRBV2
J: TRBJ1-1
length: 11
D: -
size: many
DNA: TGTGCCAGCAACCGTCGGGGGGCGGCTTTCTTT
CDR3: CASNRRGAAFF